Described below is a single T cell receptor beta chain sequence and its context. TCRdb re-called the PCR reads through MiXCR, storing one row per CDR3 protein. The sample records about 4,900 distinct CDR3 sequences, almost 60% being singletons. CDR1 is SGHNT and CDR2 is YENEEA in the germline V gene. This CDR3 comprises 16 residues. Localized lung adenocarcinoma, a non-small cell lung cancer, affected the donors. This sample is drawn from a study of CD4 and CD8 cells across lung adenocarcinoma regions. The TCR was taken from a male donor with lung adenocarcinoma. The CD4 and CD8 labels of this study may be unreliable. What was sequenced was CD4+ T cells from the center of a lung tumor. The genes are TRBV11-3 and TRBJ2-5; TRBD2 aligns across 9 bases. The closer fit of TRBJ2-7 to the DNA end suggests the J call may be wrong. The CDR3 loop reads CASSFGGGRDPYEQYF. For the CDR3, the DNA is TGTGCCAGCAGCTTTGGCGGCGGGAGGGACCCCTACGAGCAGTACTTC.